This T cell receptor beta chain was captured in a study of vaccination and CD4 T cells after COVID-19. The CDR3 spans 12 residues. The germline CDR1 and CDR2 sequences are DFQATT and SNEGSKA (reference sequence). Turning to this clonotype: Antigen: not known.

Treatment indicated: approximately nine-day PBMC culture with coronavirus spike peptide pools or control peptides (ViraFEST assay). It was on days 3 and 7 that half the medium was replaced with fresh IL-2 medium. The assay that was used to sequence DNA from cultured CD4+ T cells was the Oncomine TCR Beta short-read assay. TCRdb itself ran the PCR reads through MiXCR, one entry per CDR3 protein. The repertoire holds about 25,000 distinct CDR3 sequences, with roughly 44% as singletons. The clonotype was recovered from a human donor who had recovered from COVID-19. The sample consisted of CD4+ T cells from blood, cultured in vitro. J is TRBJ2-7 and V is TRBV20-1; D might be TRBD1 (5 bases). The CDR3 DNA follows: TGCAGGGCCTCAGGAAGGGGATACGAGCAGTACTTC. Amino acid sequence: CRASGRGYEQYF.